The clone carrying this TCR beta chain has a handful of counts. Its antigen is not known. V was clipped by 4 bases and J by 0 bases, with 10 bases between them. The CDR3 is made up of 15 amino acids. Germline loops: CDR1 WSHSY, CDR2 SAAADI. Every participating donor gave one draw, a heparinised blood sample averaging about 100 mL. Purity exceeding 95% was reached by all sorted populations. These data are taken from a study of beta chain features in type 1 diabetes. Study-wide points: Sampled from patients, naive, central memory and Treg TCRB repertoires appeared more similar than those sampled from healthy donors. PCR might favor shorter templates, equally in patients and controls.

The isolated RNA, all of it, was reverse transcribed, so expressed TCRB transcripts were what got sequenced. Profiled with immunoSEQ multiplex PCR; TCRdb holds only in-frame clones, not every one. The sample includes under 400,000 clones, around 13% seen only once; the top ten take approximately 6.7%. The receptor comes from a man aged 25 to 40 in good health. Source material: central memory CD4+ T cells from blood. The chain joins TRBV10-2 to TRBJ2-1; no reliable D call. As DNA, the CDR3 is TGCGCCAGCAGTGTATTTTCCAACTCCTACAATGAGCAGTTCTTC. Amino acid sequence: CASSVFSNSYNEQFF.